This T cell receptor (beta chain) is from a study of T cell repertoires in cytomegalovirus infection. Overall study context: Public TCR beta signatures marked donors with CMV infection and the matching HLA. Whole-study findings and limits: Ex vivo, HLA-C-restricted CMV-specific TCR beta clonotypes prevailed over the rest of the response. CMV carriers with the relevant HLA were identified by cumulative public TCR beta family frequency.

The V gene's germline CDR1 is KGHDR and CDR2 SFDVKD. The V and J ends lost 5 bases and 1 base respectively, with 16 bases between them. The CDR3 covers 17 residues. On this clonotype: Its antigen is undetermined.

Using its own MiXCR run on the reads, TCRdb lists one record per CDR3 protein. Altogether under 90,000 distinct CDR3 sequences are present, 45% to 50% being singletons, with the ten largest covering 80% to 95%. J is TRBJ2-2 and V is TRBV24-1; a possible D gene is TRBD1 (5 bases). The TCR originated in a human donor in good health (CMV status not recorded). Some clones in this sample may be carry-over from other donors' samples. The sequences come from CD8+ T cells from cultured PBMCs, collected from culture after CMV antigen stimulation. CDR3 protein: CATSASHPGQNTGELFF. The CDR3 DNA reads TGTGCCACCAGTGCTTCTCACCCCGGACAGAACACCGGGGAGCTGTTTTTT.